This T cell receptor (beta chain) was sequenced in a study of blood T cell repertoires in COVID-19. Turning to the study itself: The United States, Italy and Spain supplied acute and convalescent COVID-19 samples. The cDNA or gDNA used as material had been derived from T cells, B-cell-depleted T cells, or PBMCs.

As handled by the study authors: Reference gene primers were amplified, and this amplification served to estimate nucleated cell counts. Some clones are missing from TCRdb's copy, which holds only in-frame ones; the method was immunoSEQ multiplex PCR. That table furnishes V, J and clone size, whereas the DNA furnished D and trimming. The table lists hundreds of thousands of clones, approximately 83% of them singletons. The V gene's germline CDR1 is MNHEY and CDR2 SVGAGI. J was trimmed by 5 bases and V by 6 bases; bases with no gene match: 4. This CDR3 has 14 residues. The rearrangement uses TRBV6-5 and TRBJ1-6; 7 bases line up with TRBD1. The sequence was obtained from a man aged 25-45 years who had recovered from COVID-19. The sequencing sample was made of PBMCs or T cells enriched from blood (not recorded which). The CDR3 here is CASRDRPDNSPLHF. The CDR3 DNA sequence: TGTGCCAGCAGGGACAGGCCTGATAATTCACCCCTCCACTTT.